The 8 T cell receptor beta chains given below trace back to one sample, sequenced in a study of cytomegalovirus exposure and HLA in healthy donors. Assay: immunoSEQ multiplex PCR; the TCRdb copy retains only in-frame clones and omits some. The sample lists 200,000 or so clones; just over 85% were seen once. What was sequenced was PBMCs. The receptors originated from a woman between 18 and 29 years old in good health and CMV-seronegative.

V and J are TRBV4-3 and TRBJ1-1; D perhaps matches TRBD1 (5 bases). V was clipped by 4 bases and J by 2 bases, with 17 bases between them. The CDR3 contains 16 residues. Germline V CDR1 and CDR2: LGHNA, YSLEER. CDR3 in amino acids: CASSRRYRGVNTEAFF. The CDR3 coding sequence is TGCGCCAGCAGCCGGCGGTATAGGGGTGTAAACACTGAAGCTTTCTTT.

The count of this clone is one. The chain couples TRBV9 to TRBJ2-7, with 9 bases that match TRBD1. The trim removed 2 bases at V and 1 base at J, leaving 4 bases unmatched. The CDR3 runs to 15 residues. CDR1 is SGDLS, CDR2 YYNGEE, per germline. The CDR3 sequence: CASSVGQGISYEQYF. The DNA of the CDR3 is TGTGCCAGCAGCGTGGGACAGGGTATTTCCTACGAGCAGTACTTC. The complete variable domain, with remaining parts taken from reference TRBV9 and TRBJ2-7, reads DSGVTQTPKHLITATGQRVTLRCSPRSGDLSVYWYQQSLDQGLQFLIQYYNGEERAKGNILERFSAQQFPDLHSELNLSSLELGDSALYFCASSVGQGISYEQYFGPGTRLTVT.

V gene TRBV18 combines with J gene TRBJ2-7, with TRBD2 identical over 11 bases. V shed 5 bases, J shed 5 bases, and the junction held 11 bases outside the gene matches. Per germline, CDR1 KGHSH and CDR2 LQKENI. The CDR3 length is 16 residues. DNA of the CDR3: TGTGCCAGCTCAGAGGGAATAGCGGGAGGGCTCCACGAGCAGTACTTC. Amino acids: CASSEGIAGGLHEQYF.

This clone appeared once. The rearrangement links TRBV29-1 to TRBJ2-7; 7 bases line up with TRBD1. V shed 1 base, J shed 2 bases, and the junction held 8 bases outside the gene matches. Per the germline V gene, CDR1 is SQVTM and CDR2 is ANQGSEA. The CDR3 runs to 15 residues. The chain's CDR3 is CSVEVLRTGAYEQYF. In nucleotides, the CDR3 is TGCAGCGTTGAAGTTCTCCGGACAGGCGCCTACGAGCAGTACTTC.

This chain connects TRBV11-2 to TRBJ2-5; 11 bases map to TRBD2. The ends lost 4 bases at V and 2 bases at J; junction bases unmatched: 9. Looked up from germline, CDR1 is SGHAT and CDR2 is FQNNGV. The CDR3 is 17 amino acids. CDR3 protein: CASSSNRLAGLQETQYF. The DNA of the CDR3 is TGTGCCAGCAGCTCTAACAGACTAGCGGGATTACAAGAGACCCAGTACTTC.

CDR3 DNA sequence: TGCGCCAGCAGCCAGGTCACGCGGGATCTAGAGACCCAGTACTTC. It translates to CASSQVTRDLETQYF. This sequence joins TRBV4-1 and TRBJ2-5; weak D call: TRBD2 (6 bases). This CDR3 region has 15 residues. Trimming shortened V by 3 bases and J by 4 bases, and 15 bases separated the two germline ends. CDR1 and CDR2 from the germline V gene are MGHRA and YSYEKL.

The chain links TRBV10-1 to TRBJ2-3; unclear D gene. The CDR3 covers 17 residues. Looked up from germline, CDR1 is WNHNN and CDR2 is SYGVQD (reference sequence). The germline V and J ends were trimmed by 2 bases and 4 bases, with 19 bases remaining between them. In DNA, the CDR3 is TGCGCCAGCAGTGAGGGTAAGTTGAGGATCGCTGCAGATACGCAGTATTTT. Encoded protein: CASSEGKLRIAADTQYF.

Of note for this clone: The same CDR3 arises from other DNA sequences in this sample as well. V is TRBV27 and J is TRBJ1-5; 7 bases match TRBD1. Trimming cost V 3 bases and J 1 base; bases outside gene matches: 3. Looked up from germline, CDR1 is MNHEY and CDR2 is SMNVEV (reference sequence). The CDR3 length is 15 residues. DNA of the CDR3: TGTGCCAGCAGTTTGGTGGGACAGAGCAATCAGCCCCAGCATTTT. As protein: CASSLVGQSNQPQHF.